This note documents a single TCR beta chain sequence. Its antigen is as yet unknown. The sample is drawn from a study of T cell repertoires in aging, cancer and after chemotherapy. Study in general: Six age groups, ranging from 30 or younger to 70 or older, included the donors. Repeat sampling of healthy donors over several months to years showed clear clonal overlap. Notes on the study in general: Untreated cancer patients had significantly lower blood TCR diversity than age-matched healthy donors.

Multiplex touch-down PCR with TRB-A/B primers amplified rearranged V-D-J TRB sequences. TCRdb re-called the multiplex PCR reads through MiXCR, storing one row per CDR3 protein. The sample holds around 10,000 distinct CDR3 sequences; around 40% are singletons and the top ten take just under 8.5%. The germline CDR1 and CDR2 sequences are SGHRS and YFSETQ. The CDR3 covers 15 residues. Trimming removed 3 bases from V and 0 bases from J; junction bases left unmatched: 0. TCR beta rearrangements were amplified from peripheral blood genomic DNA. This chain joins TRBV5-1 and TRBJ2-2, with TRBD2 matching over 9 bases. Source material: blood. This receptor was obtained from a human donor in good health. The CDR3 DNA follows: TGCGCCAGCAGCTCTAGCGGGGCGAACACCGGGGAGCTGTTTTTT. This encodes CASSSSGANTGELFF.